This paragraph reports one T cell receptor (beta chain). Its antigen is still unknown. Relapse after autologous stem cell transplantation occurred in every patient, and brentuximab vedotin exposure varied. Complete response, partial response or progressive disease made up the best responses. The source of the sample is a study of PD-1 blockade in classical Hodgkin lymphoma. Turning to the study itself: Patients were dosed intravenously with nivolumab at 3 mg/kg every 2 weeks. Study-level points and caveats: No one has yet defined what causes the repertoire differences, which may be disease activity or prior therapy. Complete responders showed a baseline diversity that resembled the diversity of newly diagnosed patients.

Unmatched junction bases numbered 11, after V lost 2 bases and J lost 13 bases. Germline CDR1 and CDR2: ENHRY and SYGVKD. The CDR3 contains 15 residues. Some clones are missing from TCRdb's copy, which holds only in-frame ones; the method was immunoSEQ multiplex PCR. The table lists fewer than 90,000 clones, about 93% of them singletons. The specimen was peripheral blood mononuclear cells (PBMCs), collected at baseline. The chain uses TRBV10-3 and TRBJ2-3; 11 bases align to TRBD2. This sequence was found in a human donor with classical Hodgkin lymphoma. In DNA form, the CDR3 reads TGTGCCATCAGTGAGCCTTTAGCGGGAGGGTTCCTAAAGTATTTT. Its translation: CAISEPLAGGFLKYF.